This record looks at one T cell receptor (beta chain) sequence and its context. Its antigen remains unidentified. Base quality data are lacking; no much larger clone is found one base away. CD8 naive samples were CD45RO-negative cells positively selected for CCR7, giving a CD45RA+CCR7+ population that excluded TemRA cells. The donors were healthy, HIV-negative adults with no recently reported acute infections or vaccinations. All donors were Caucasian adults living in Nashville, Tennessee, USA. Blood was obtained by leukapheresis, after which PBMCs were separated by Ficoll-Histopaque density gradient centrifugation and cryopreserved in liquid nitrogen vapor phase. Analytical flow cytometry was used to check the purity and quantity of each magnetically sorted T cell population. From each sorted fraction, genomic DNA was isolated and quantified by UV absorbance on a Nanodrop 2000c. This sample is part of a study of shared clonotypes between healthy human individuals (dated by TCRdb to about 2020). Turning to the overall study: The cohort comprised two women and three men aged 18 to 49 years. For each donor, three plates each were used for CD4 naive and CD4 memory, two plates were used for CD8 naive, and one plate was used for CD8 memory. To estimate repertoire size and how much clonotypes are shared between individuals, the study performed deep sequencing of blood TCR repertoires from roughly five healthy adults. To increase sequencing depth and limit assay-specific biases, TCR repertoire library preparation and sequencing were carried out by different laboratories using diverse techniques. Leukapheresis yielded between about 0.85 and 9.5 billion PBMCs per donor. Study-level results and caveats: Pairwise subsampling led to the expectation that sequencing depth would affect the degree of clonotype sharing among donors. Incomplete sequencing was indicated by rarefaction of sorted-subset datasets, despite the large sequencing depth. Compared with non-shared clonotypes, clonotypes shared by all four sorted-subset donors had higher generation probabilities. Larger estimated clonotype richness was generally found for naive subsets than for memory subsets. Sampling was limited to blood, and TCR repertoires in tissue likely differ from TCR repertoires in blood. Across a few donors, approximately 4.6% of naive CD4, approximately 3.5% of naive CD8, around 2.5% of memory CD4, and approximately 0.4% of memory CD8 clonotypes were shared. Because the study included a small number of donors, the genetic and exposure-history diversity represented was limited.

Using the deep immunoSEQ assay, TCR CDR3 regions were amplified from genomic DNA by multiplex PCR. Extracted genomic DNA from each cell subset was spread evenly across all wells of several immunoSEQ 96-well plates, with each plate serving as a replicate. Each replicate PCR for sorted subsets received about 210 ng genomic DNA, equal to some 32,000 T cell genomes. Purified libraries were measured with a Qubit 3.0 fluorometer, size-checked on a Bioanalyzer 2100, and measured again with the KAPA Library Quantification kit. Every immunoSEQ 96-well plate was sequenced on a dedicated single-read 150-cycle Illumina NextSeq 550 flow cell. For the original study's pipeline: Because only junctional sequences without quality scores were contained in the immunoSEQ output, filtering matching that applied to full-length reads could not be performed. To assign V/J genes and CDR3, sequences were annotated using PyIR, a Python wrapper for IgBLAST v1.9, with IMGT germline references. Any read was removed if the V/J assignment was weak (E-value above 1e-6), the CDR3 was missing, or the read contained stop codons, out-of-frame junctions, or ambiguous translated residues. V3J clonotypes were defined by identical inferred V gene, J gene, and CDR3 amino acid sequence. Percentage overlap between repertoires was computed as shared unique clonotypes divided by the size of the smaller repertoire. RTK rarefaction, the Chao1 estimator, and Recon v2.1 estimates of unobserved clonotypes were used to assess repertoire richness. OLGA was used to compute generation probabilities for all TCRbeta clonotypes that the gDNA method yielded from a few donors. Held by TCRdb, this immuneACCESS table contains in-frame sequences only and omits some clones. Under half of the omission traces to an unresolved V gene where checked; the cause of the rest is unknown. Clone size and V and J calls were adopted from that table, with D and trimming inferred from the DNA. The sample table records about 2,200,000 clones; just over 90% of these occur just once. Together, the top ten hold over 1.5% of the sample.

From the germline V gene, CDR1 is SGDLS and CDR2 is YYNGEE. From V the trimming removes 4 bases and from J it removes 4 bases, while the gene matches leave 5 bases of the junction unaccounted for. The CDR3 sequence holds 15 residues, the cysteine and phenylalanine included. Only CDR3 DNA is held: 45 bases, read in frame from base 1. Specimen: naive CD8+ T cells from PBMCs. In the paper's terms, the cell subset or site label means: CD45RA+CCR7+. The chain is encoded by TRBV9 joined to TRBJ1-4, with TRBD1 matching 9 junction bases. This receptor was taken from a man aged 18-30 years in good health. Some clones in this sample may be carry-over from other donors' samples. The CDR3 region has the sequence CASSLGTGFNEKLFF. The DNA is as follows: TGTGCCAGCAGCCTTGGGACAGGGTTTAATGAAAAACTGTTTTTT.